This T cell receptor beta chain was obtained from a study of blood T cells in healthy people across ages. The donors, all healthy, were Caucasians living in Russia, aged roughly 6 to 90. Every sample yielded at least 7 million isolated PBMCs. Study-wide results and caveats: Without sorted subsets, naive and antigen-experienced compartments could not be conclusively compared.

Remarks on this clonotype: Antigen unknown.

A J-beta primer mix and a sample-barcoded 5' primer were used in a second PCR of roughly 6 to 11 cycles. TCRdb ran MiXCR on the 5' RACE reads and lists one entry per CDR3 protein. The table has about a million distinct CDR3 sequences, roughly 47% seen once. Sequenced: blood. This TCR was recovered from a woman aged 55-70 years in good health.

Here the CDR3 reads CATSDPGLAGSYNEQFF. CDR3 nucleotides: TGTGCCACCAGTGATCCGGGACTAGCGGGTTCCTACAATGAGCAGTTCTTC. The rearrangement uses TRBV24-1 and TRBJ2-1; TRBD2 agrees at 12 bases. V trimming: 3 bases; J trimming: 1 base; junction bases outside the gene matches: 3. Looked up from germline, CDR1 is KGHDR and CDR2 is SFDVKD. This CDR3 has 17 amino acids.